The 18 T cell receptor beta chains below were found in one sample sequenced in a study of technical replicates of blood from several donors. Assay: immunoSEQ multiplex PCR; the TCRdb copy retains only in-frame clones and omits some. The sample has around 84,000 clones; less than 98% are singletons. The material sequenced was T cells isolated from PBMCs. The origin of the receptors is a human donor in good health.

CDR3 sequence reads: CASRQGAEAFF. For the CDR3, the DNA is TGTGCCAGTCGACAGGGGGCTGAAGCTTTCTTT. This chain uses TRBV2 with TRBJ1-1; 9 bases match TRBD1. The J segment lost 6 bases and the V segment lost 9 bases, leaving 2 bases of the junction unmatched. This CDR3 region has 11 residues. Germline V CDR1 and CDR2: SNHLY, FYNNEI. The variable domain in full, completed from reference TRBV2 and TRBJ1-1, reads EPEVTQTPSHQVTQMGQEVILRCVPISNHLYFYWYRQILGQKVEFLVSFYNNEISEKSEIFDDQFSVERPDGSNFTLKIRSTKLEDSAMYFCASRQGAEAFFGQGTRLTVV.

As to this clone: A junction end diverges from the germline sequence, so it may reflect a read error. The chain combines TRBV2 with TRBJ1-4; 9 bases line up with TRBD1. This CDR3 spans 14 amino acids. CDR1 is SNHLY, CDR2 FYNNEI, per germline. The CDR3 region has the DNA TGTGCCAGCAGCGAAGGGACAGGGAATGAAAAACTGTTTTTT. Translation gives CASSEGTGNEKLFF. The variable domain in full, completed from reference TRBV2 and TRBJ1-4, reads EPEVTQTPSHQVTQMGQEVILRCVPISNHLYFYWYRQILGQKVEFLVSFYNNEISEKSEIFDDQFSVERPDGSNFTLKIRSTKLEDSAMYFCASSEGTGNEKLFFGSGTQLSVL.

CDR3 sequence (DNA): TGTGCCAGCAGCTTAGTAAACGGGGAGCTGTTTTTT. It yields the protein CASSLVNGELFF. J is TRBJ2-2 and V is TRBV7-9; D gene unclear. Deletions cut 1 base from V and 7 bases from J, with 4 bases between. Germline V CDR1 and CDR2: SEHNR, FQNEAQ (reference sequence). The CDR3 has 12 residues.

V usage is TRBV5-1 and J usage is TRBJ2-7, with D possibly TRBD2 on 7 matching bases. Germline V lookup: CDR1 SGHRS, CDR2 YFSETQ. The CDR3 spans 17 residues. The germline V and J ends were trimmed by 0 bases and 2 bases, with 18 bases remaining between them. This CDR3 is CASSLAGGGALAYEQYF. The CDR3 DNA is TGCGCCAGCAGCTTGGCCGGTGGGGGGGCCTTGGCCTACGAGCAGTACTTC.

The chain is built from TRBV5-6 and TRBJ2-3; the D is unclear. The CDR3 totals 12 residues. CDR1 and CDR2 (germline): SGHDT, YYEEEE. V dropped 0 bases and J dropped 7 bases, with 6 bases sitting between them. CDR3 coding DNA: TGTGCCAGCAGCTTGGGTGAGAATACGCAGTATTTT. Translating gives CASSLGENTQYF.

The chain employs TRBV11-2 and TRBJ2-3; D gene unclear. The CDR3 extends over 13 amino acids. V lost 6 bases and J lost 6, with 13 bases in between. Looked up from germline, CDR1 is SGHAT and CDR2 is FQNNGV. The CDR3 nucleotides read TGTGCCAGCAGTCTACGGCGGTACGATACGCAGTATTTT. Translation: CASSLRRYDTQYF.

This sequence joins TRBV13 and TRBJ2-3; TRBD1 agrees at 12 bases. V lost 5 bases and J lost 3; bases outside the gene matches: 6. CDR3 length equals 16 residues. The germline V gene encodes CDR1 PRHDT and CDR2 FYEKMQ (reference sequence). The CDR3 here is CASSPGQGAGTDTQYF. The CDR3 nucleotides read TGTGCCAGCAGCCCGGGACAGGGGGCTGGGACAGATACGCAGTATTTT.

This clone occurred once. V usage is TRBV29-1 and J usage is TRBJ2-1; D might be TRBD1 (7 bases). Germline CDR1 is SQVTM and CDR2 is ANQGSEA. The ends were cut back, 5 bases at V and 9 bases at J, with 26 bases in the middle. The CDR3 consists of 16 residues. In DNA, the CDR3 is TGCAGCGTTTTGGAGCAGGGGGGTTCGTTTGCTATTGAGCAGTTCTTC. This translates into CSVLEQGGSFAIEQFF.

V gene TRBV7-6 combines with J gene TRBJ2-3; 8 nucleotides line up with TRBD1. The junction had 4 bases not matched to a gene; V was cut back by 5 bases and J by 0 bases. Germline V CDR1 and CDR2: SGHVS, FNYEAQ. This CDR3 has 15 amino acids. CDR3 coding DNA: TGTGCCAGCAGCCCTCGGACAGGGAGCACAGATACGCAGTATTTT. Protein product: CASSPRTGSTDTQYF. Full variable domain (outside the CDR3, taken from reference TRBV7-6 and TRBJ2-3): GAGVSQSPRYKVTKRGQDVALRCDPISGHVSLYWYRQALGQGPEFLTYFNYEAQQDKSGLPNDRFSAERPEGSISTLTIQRTEQRDSAMYRCASSPRTGSTDTQYFGPGTRLTVL.

The CDR3 DNA is TGTGCCAGCAGGTCTAGCGCGAGCTCCTACAATGAGCAGTTCTTC. This translates into CASRSSASSYNEQFF. The chain recombines TRBV13 with TRBJ2-1; weak D call: TRBD2 (6 bases). Trimming cost V 6 bases and J 0 bases, with 12 bases left between them. Looked up from germline, CDR1 is PRHDT and CDR2 is FYEKMQ (reference sequence). CDR3 length: 15 residues.

A remark on this clone: The junction departs from germline at one end; a sequencing error may be responsible. The chain carries TRBV7-8 and TRBJ1-2; 8 positions match TRBD1. Germline CDR1 is SGHVS and CDR2 is FQNEAQ. CDR3 length equals 15 residues. The chain's CDR3 is CASSLEEGLGQARDF. In DNA, the CDR3 is TGTGCCAGCAGCTTAGAGGAAGGATTGGGACAGGCCCGGGACTTC.

The CDR3 region has the DNA TGTGCCAGCAGCCACCGGGACAGCTTCCCCTGGGGCACAGATACGCAGTATTTT. Its protein is CASSHRDSFPWGTDTQYF. This chain joins TRBV5-6 and TRBJ2-3, with 7 bases matching TRBD1. Per the germline V gene, CDR1 is SGHDT and CDR2 is YYEEEE. This CDR3 region has 18 residues. V shed 4 bases, J shed 1 base, and the junction held 15 bases outside the gene matches.

In this sample, this clone turned up once. The rearrangement links TRBV7-9 to TRBJ2-5, with D possibly matching TRBD2 (5 bases). V was cut by 1 base and J by 5 bases, with 14 bases left in between. Germline V CDR1 and CDR2: SEHNR, FQNEAQ (reference sequence). The CDR3 sequence is 15 residues long. CDR3 region: CASSLGRESRETQYF. CDR3 DNA sequence: TGTGCCAGCAGCTTAGGACGGGAATCTCGGGAGACCCAGTACTTC. Full variable domain (missing parts from reference TRBV7-9 and TRBJ2-5): DTGVSQNPRHKITKRGQNVTFRCDPISEHNRLYWYRQTLGQGPEFLTYFQNEAQLEKSRLLSDRFSAERPKGSFSTLEIQRTEQGDSAMYLCASSLGRESRETQYFGPGTRLLVL.

The V call is TRBV10-2, the J call TRBJ2-7, with D possibly being TRBD2 (6 bases). The CDR3 contains 16 residues. Germline V gene data show CDR1 as WSHSY and CDR2 as SAAADI. Trimming cost V 1 base and J 3 bases, with 16 bases left between them. CDR3 bases: TGCGCCAGCAGTGAGTTAACGGGACTTCAAATCTACGAGCAGTACTTC. The encoded protein is CASSELTGLQIYEQYF.

The chain links TRBV29-1 to TRBJ2-1, with TRBD1 matching over 7 bases. The CDR3 length is 13 residues. Unmatched junction bases numbered 7, after V lost 6 bases and J lost 5 bases. CDR1 SQVTM and CDR2 ANQGSEA come from the germline V gene. CDR3 nucleotide sequence: TGCAGCGTCGGGTGGGACAGAAACAATGAGCAGTTCTTC. It is translated as CSVGWDRNNEQFF.

The chain couples TRBV5-1 to TRBJ1-3, with D possibly being TRBD1 (5 bases). Germline CDR1 reads SGHRS; CDR2 reads YFSETQ. This CDR3 spans 14 amino acids. The V end lost 4 bases, the J end lost 1 base, and 9 bases lay between the germline ends. CDR3 nucleotide sequence: TGCGCCAGCAGCGAAGGGGTTTCTGGAAACACCATATATTTT. Amino acids: CASSEGVSGNTIYF. The full variable domain, in which reference TRBV5-1 and TRBJ1-3 provide the parts outside the CDR3, is KAGVTQTPRYLIKTRGQQVTLSCSPISGHRSVSWYQQTPGQGLQFLFEYFSETQRNKGNFPGRFSGRQFSNSRSEMNVSTLELGDSALYLCASSEGVSGNTIYFGEGSWLTVV.

This chain connects TRBV7-9 to TRBJ2-2; D not resolved. The germline V and J ends were trimmed by 2 bases and 4 bases, with 11 bases remaining between them. Germline lookup yields CDR1 SEHNR and CDR2 FQNEAQ (reference sequence). The length of the CDR3 is 15 residues. This CDR3 reads CASSLKQPGTGELFF. The CDR3 DNA reads TGTGCCAGCAGCTTAAAACAACCAGGCACCGGGGAGCTGTTTTTT.

This chain joins TRBV28 and TRBJ1-3, with D possibly being TRBD1 (5 bases). Germline V CDR1 and CDR2: MDHEN, SYDVKM. V was pared by 3 bases and J by 8 bases, with 11 bases between. The length of the CDR3 is 13 residues. CDR3 loop: CASSLEGRYTIYF. The CDR3 nucleotides are TGTGCCAGCAGTTTGGAGGGACGGTACACCATATATTTT.